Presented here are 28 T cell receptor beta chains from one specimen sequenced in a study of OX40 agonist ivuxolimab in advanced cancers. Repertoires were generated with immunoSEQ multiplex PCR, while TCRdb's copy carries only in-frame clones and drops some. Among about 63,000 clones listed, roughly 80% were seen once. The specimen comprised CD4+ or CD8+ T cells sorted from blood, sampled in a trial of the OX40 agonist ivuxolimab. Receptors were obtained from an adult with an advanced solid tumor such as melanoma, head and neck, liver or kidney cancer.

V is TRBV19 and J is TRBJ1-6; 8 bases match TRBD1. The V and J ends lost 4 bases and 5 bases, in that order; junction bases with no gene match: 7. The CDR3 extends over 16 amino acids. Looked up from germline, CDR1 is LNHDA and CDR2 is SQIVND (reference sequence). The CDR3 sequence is CASSSPTGVNNSPLHF. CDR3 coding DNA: TGTGCCAGTAGTAGCCCGACAGGGGTTAATAATTCACCCCTCCACTTT.

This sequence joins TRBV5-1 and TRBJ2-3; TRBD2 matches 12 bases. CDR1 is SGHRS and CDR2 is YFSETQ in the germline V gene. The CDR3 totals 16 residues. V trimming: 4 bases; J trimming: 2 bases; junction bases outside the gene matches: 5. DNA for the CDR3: TGCGCCAGCAGCACCACTAGCGGGGGGTTCACAGATACGCAGTATTTT. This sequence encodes CASSTTSGGFTDTQYF.

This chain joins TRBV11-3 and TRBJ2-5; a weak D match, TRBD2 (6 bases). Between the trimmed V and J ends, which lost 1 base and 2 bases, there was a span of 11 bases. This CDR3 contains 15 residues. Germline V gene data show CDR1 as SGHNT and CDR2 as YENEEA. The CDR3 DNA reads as TGTGCCAGCAGCTTAGGGGTGCGGGGTCAAGAGACCCAGTACTTC. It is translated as CASSLGVRGQETQYF. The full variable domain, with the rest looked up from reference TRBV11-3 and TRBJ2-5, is EAGVVQSPRYKIIEKKQPVAFWCNPISGHNTLYWYLQNLGQGPELLIRYENEEAVDDSQLPKDRFSAERLKGVDSTLKIQPAELGDSAVYLCASSLGVRGQETQYFGPGTRLLVL.

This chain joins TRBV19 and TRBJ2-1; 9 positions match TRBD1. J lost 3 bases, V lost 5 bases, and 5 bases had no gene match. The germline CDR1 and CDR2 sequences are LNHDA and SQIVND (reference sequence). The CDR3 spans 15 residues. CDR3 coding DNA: TGTGCCAGTAGTCCTTCGGACAGGGGCTACAATGAGCAGTTCTTC. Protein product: CASSPSDRGYNEQFF.

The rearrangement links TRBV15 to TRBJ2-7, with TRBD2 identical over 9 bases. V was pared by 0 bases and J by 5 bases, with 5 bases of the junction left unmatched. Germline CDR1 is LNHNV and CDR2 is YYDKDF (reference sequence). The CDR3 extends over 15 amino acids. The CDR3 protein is CATSRDSGLANEQYF. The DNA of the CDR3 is TGTGCCACCAGCAGAGATTCAGGACTAGCGAACGAGCAGTACTTC.

The CDR3: CASSLTPGTTYEQYF. CDR3 nucleotides: TGTGCCAGCAGCTTAACCCCCGGGACTACGTACGAGCAGTACTTC. The V call is TRBV7-3, the J call TRBJ2-7; 7 positions agree with TRBD2. The germline V gene encodes CDR1 SGHTA and CDR2 FQGTGA. The V and J ends lost 0 bases and 4 bases, in that order; junction bases with no gene match: 6. The CDR3 is made up of 15 amino acids. The complete variable domain, with remaining parts taken from reference TRBV7-3 and TRBJ2-7, reads GAGVSQTPSNKVTEKGKYVELRCDPISGHTALYWYRQSLGQGPEFLIYFQGTGAADDSGLPNDRFFAVRPEGSVSTLKIQRTERGDSAVYLCASSLTPGTTYEQYFGPGTRLTVT.

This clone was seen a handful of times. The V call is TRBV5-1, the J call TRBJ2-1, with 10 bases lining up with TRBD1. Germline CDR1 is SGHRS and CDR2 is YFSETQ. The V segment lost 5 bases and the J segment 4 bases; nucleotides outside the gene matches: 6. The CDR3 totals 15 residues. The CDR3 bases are TGCGCCAGCAGACTGGACAGGGGGATTTACAATGAGCAGTTCTTC. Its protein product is CASRLDRGIYNEQFF.

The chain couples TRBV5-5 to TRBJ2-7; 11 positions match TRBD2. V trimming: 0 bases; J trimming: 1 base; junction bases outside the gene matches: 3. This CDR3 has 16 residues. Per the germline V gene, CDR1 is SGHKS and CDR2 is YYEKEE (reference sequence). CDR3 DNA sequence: TGTGCCAGCAGCTTGGAACTAGCGGGAGTATCCTACGAGCAGTACTTC. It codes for CASSLELAGVSYEQYF.

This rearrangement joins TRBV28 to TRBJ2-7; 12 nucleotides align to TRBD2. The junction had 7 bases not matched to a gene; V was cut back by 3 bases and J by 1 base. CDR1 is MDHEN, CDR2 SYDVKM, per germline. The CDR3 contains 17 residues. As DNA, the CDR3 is TGTGCCAGCAGTTTTTACCTAGCGGGAGGGGGGTCCTACGAGCAGTACTTC. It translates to CASSFYLAGGGSYEQYF.

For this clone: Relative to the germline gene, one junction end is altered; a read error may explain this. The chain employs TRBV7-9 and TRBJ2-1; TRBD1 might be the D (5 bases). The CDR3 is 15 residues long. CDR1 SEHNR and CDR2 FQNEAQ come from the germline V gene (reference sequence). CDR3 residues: CASSLGPGWVDEQFF. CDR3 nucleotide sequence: TGTGCCAGCAGTTTAGGGCCAGGGTGGGTGGATGAGCAGTTCTTC.

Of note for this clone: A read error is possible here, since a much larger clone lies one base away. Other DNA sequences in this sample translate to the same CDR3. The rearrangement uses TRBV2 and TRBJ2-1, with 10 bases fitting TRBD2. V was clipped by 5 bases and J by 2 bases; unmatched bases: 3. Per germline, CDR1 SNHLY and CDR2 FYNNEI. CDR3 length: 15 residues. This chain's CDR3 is CASSRTSGPYNEQFF. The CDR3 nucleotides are TGTGCCAGCAGTAGGACTAGCGGACCCTACAATGAGCAGTTCTTC.

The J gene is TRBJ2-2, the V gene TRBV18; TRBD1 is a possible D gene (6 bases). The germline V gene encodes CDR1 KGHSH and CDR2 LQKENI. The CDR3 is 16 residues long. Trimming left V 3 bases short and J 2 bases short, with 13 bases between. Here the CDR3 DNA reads TGTGCCAGCTCACCCCAGGGGACAAGAAACACCGGGGAGCTGTTTTTT. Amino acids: CASSPQGTRNTGELFF.

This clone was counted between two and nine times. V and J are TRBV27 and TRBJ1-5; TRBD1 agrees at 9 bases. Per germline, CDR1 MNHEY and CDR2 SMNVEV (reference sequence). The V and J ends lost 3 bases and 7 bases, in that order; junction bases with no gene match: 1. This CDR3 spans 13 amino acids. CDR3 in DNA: TGTGCCAGCAGTTTGGACAGGGGCCAGCCCCAGCATTTT. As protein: CASSLDRGQPQHF.

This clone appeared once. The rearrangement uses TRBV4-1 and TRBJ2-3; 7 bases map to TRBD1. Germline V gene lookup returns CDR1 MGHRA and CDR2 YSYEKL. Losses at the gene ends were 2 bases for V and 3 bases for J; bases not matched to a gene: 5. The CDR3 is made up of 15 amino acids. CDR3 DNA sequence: TGCGCCAGCAGCCAACAGGGGGTTGGAACAGATACGCAGTATTTT. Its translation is CASSQQGVGTDTQYF.

The CDR3 DNA sequence: TGTGCCACCAGCAGAGACGCTCTAACCCAGGAGCAGTACTTC. It codes for CATSRDALTQEQYF. The rearrangement joins TRBV15 to TRBJ2-7; D ambiguous. V was pared by 0 bases and J by 7 bases, with 13 bases between. The CDR3 is made up of 14 amino acids. The germline gives CDR1 LNHNV, CDR2 YYDKDF (reference sequence).

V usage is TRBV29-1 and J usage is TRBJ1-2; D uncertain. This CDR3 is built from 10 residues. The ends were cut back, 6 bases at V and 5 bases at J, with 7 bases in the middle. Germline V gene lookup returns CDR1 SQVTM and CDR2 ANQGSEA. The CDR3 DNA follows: TGCAGCGTCGGGGAATATGGCTACACCTTC. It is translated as CSVGEYGYTF.

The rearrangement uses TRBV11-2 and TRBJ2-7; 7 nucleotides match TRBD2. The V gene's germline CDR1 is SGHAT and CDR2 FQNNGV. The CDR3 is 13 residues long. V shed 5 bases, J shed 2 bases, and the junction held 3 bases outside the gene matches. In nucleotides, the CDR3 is TGTGCCAGCAGCGCTAGCGGCCCCTACGAGCAGTACTTC. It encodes CASSASGPYEQYF.

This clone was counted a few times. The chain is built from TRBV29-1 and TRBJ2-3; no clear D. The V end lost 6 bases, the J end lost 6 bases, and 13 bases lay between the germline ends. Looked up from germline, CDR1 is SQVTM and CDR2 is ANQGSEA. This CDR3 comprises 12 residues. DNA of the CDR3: TGCAGCGTCTGGGCCCCGGCGGATACGCAGTATTTT. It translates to CSVWAPADTQYF.

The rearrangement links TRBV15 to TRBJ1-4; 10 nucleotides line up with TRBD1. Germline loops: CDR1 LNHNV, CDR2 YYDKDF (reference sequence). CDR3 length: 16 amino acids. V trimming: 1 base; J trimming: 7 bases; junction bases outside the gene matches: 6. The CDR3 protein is CATSRGQGARSEKLFF. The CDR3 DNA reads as TGTGCCACCAGCAGAGGACAGGGGGCGCGAAGTGAAAAACTGTTTTTT.

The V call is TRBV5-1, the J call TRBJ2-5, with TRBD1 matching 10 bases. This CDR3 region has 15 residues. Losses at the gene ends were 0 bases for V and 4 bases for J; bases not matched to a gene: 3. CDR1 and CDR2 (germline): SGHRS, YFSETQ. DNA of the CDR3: TGCGCCAGCAGCTTGGGGGGACAGGGGCGAGAGACCCAGTACTTC. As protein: CASSLGGQGRETQYF.

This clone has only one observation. CDR3 nucleotides: TGTGCCATCGGTGGGGGCACAGATACGCAGTATTTT. It encodes CAIGGGTDTQYF. J is TRBJ2-3 and V is TRBV10-3; the D is unclear. Germline V gene sequence: CDR1 ENHRY, CDR2 SYGVKD. The V gene lost 8 bases and the J gene lost 1 base, with 7 bases spanning the gap. This CDR3 comprises 12 residues.

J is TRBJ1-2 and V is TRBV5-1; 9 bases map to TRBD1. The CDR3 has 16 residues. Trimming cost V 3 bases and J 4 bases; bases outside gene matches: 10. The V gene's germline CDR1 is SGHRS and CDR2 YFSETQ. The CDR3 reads CASSWQQGAGGYGYTF. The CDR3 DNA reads TGCGCCAGCAGCTGGCAACAGGGGGCAGGCGGCTATGGCTACACCTTC.

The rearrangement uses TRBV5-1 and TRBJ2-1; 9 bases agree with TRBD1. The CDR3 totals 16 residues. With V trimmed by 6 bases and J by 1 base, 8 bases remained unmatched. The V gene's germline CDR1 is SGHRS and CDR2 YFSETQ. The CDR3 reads CASMTWGTGSYNEQFF. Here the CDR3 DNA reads TGCGCCAGCATGACTTGGGGGACAGGGTCCTACAATGAGCAGTTCTTC.

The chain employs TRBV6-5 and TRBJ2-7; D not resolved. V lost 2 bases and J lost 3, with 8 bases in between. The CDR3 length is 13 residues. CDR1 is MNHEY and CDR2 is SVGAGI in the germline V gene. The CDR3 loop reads CASSYGRYYEQYF. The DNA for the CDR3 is TGTGCCAGCAGTTACGGCCGGTACTACGAGCAGTACTTC.

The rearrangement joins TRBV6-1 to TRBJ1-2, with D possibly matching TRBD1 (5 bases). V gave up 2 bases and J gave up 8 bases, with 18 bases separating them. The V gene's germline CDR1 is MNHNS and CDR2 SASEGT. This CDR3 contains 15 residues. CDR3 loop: CASSELGRRGGGYTF. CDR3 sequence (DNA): TGTGCCAGCAGTGAACTCGGTAGGAGGGGCGGAGGCTACACCTTC.

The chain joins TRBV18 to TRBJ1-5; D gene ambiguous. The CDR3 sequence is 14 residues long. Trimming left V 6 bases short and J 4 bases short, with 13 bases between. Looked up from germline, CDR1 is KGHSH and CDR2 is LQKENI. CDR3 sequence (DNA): TGTGCCAGCTCTCTAGACGGGAGAAATCAGCCCCAGCATTTT. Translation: CASSLDGRNQPQHF.

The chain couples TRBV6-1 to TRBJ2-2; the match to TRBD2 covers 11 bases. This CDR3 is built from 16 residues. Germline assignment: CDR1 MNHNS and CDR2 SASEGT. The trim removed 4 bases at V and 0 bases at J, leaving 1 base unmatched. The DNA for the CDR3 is TGTGCCAGCAGTGTTAGCGGGGGGGCGAACACCGGGGAGCTGTTTTTT. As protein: CASSVSGGANTGELFF.

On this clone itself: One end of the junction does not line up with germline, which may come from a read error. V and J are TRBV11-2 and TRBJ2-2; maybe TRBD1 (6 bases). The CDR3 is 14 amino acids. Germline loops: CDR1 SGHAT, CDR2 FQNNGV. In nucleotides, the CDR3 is TGTGCCAGCAGATTAGGGGGGAACACCGGGGAGCTGTTTTTT. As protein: CASRLGGNTGELFF.